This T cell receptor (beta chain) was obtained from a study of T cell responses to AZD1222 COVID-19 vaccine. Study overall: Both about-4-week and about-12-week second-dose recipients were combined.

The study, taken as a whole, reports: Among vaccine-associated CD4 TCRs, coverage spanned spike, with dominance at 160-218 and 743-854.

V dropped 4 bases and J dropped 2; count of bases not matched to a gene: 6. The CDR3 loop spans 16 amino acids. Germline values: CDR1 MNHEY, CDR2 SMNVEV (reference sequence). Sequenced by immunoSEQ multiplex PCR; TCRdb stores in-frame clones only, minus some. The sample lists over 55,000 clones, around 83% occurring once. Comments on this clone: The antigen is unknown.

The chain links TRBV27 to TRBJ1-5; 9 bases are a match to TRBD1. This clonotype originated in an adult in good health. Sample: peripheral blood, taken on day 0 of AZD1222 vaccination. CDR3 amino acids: CASSSRTGAGNQPQHF. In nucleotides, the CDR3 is TGTGCCAGCAGTTCCCGGACAGGGGCGGGCAATCAGCCCCAGCATTTT.